The 10 T cell receptor beta chains listed next were all sequenced from one sample in a study of CD8+ T cells in alopecia areata. The sequencing template was cDNA reverse transcribed from extracted RNA. Method: immunoSEQ multiplex PCR; TCRdb's copy keeps in-frame clones and lacks some. This table holds about 190,000 clones, roughly 60% found once. The treatment denotes: oral pan-JAK inhibitor, 5-10 mg twice daily. The starting material was CD4+ T cells sorted from blood, obtained at week 49, from a patient treated with tofacitinib. These receptors came from a human donor with alopecia areata.

The V call is TRBV5-1, the J call TRBJ2-6, with D tentatively TRBD1 (5 bases). This CDR3 is built from 16 residues. The V and J ends lost 0 bases and 0 bases respectively, with 7 bases between them. The germline CDR1 and CDR2 sequences are SGHRS and YFSETQ. The CDR3 DNA is TGCGCCAGCAGCTTGGATGGGGCCTCTGGGGCCAACGTCCTGACTTTC. It encodes CASSLDGASGANVLTF.

The chain joins TRBV30 to TRBJ1-2; D is ambiguous. CDR1 and CDR2 (germline): GTSNPN, SVGIG (reference sequence). V lost 3 bases and J 7 bases, leaving 15 bases between the germline ends. This CDR3 region has 13 residues. DNA for the CDR3: TGTGCCTGGAGGCCAGGAGGTAGTAGTGGCTACACCTTC. Translated, it gives CAWRPGGSSGYTF.

The rearrangement uses TRBV27 and TRBJ2-3; possibly TRBD1 for D (6 bases). Germline V CDR1 and CDR2: MNHEY, SMNVEV (reference sequence). The CDR3 sequence is 16 residues long. Trimming took off 5 bases at V and 2 bases at J, with 17 bases between the two ends. In DNA, the CDR3 is TGTGCCAGCAGTCCAATCCACGGGACAACCACAGATACGCAGTATTTT. Amino acids: CASSPIHGTTTDTQYF.

This clone turned up a few times. J is TRBJ2-1 and V is TRBV28; TRBD2 matches at 8 bases. Per the germline V gene, CDR1 is MDHEN and CDR2 is SYDVKM. The V gene end was trimmed by 6 bases and the J gene end by 1 base; junction bases not matched to a gene: 2. CDR3 length equals 14 residues. CDR3 in DNA: TGTGCCAGCAGCCCTAGCGGGTCCTACAATGAGCAGTTCTTC. Amino acids: CASSPSGSYNEQFF. Drawing the rest from reference TRBV28 and TRBJ2-1, the complete variable domain is DVKVTQSSRYLVKRTGEKVFLECVQDMDHENMFWYRQDPGLGLRLIYFSYDVKMKEKGDIPEGYSVSREKKERFSLILESASTNQTSMYLCASSPSGSYNEQFFGPGTRLTVL.

V usage is TRBV29-1 and J usage is TRBJ2-5, with D hard to call. V lost 5 bases and J lost 1, with 11 bases in between. CDR1 and CDR2 from the germline V gene are SQVTM and ANQGSEA. The CDR3 has 13 amino acids. CDR3 DNA sequence: TGCAGCGTTTGCCCTATGGCCCAAGAGACCCAGTACTTC. Translated, it gives CSVCPMAQETQYF.

The chain carries TRBV4-3 and TRBJ2-1; D might be TRBD1 or TRBD2, each matching 5 bases. V lost 3 bases and J lost 9, with 9 bases in between. CDR1 and CDR2 (germline): LGHNA, YSLEER. This CDR3 has 12 amino acids. The CDR3 DNA is TGCGCCAGCAGCCAGCCAGGGAGTGAGCAGTTCTTC. It encodes CASSQPGSEQFF.

The V and J genes are TRBV6-5 and TRBJ2-7; D is possibly TRBD1 (6 bases). The CDR3 runs to 12 residues. With 8 bases removed from V and 3 bases from J, the gap between germline ends came to 11 bases. Germline V gene data show CDR1 as MNHEY and CDR2 as SVGAGI. CDR3 DNA: TGTGCCAGCCAAGACAGGTTCTACGAGCAGTACTTC. Its protein product is CASQDRFYEQYF.

This chain uses TRBV30 with TRBJ1-6, with unresolved D. Germline loops: CDR1 GTSNPN, CDR2 SVGIG (reference sequence). The CDR3 totals 11 residues. V was cut by 0 bases and J by 10 bases, with 4 bases left in between. This CDR3 is CAWSVESPLHF. CDR3 nucleotide sequence: TGTGCCTGGAGTGTAGAGTCACCCCTCCACTTT.

The chain recombines TRBV11-2 with TRBJ1-1; the D gene is possibly TRBD1 (5 bases). V lost 7 bases and J 0 bases, leaving 18 bases between the germline ends. The CDR3 totals 16 residues. The germline CDR1 and CDR2 sequences are SGHAT and FQNNGV. In nucleotides, the CDR3 is TGTGCCAGCACCGATCGGGCAGGGATCATGAACACTGAAGCTTTCTTT. It encodes CASTDRAGIMNTEAFF.

The chain has TRBV7-2 and TRBJ2-7; TRBD1 matches 9 bases. Per germline, CDR1 SGHTA and CDR2 FQGNSA. The CDR3 sequence is 15 residues long. V shed 2 bases and J 7 bases; nucleotides not matched to a gene: 9. CDR3 in DNA: TGTGCCAGCAGCTTATCGACAGGGGGTTCTCGAGAGCAGTACTTC. This sequence encodes CASSLSTGGSREQYF.